Reported below is one T cell receptor beta chain. The antigen remains undetermined. Assay used: immunoSEQ multiplex PCR; TCRdb lists only in-frame clones, some missing. The top ten hold about 16% of the sample, which has 130,000 to 150,000 clones, around 88% seen once. This sample stems from a study of T cell responses to AZD1222 COVID-19 vaccine. Study outcomes and limitations: White British people made up most donors, females outnumbered males, and clonal diversity was possibly underestimated.

Trimming left V 3 bases short and J 5 bases short, with 3 bases between. CDR1 and CDR2 from the germline V gene are LNHDA and SQIVND (reference sequence). The CDR3 has 11 amino acids. The clonotype was recovered from an adult in good health. This chain uses TRBV19 with TRBJ2-3; D gene unclear. The source material was peripheral blood, sampled on day 0 of AZD1222 vaccination. The CDR3 nucleotides read TGTGCCAGTAGTATGCGAGATACGCAGTATTTT. Its protein product is CASSMRDTQYF. Filled out from reference TRBV19 and TRBJ2-3, the complete variable domain reads DGGITQSPKYLFRKEGQNVTLSCEQNLNHDAMYWYRQDPGQGLRLIYYSQIVNDFQKGDIAEGYSVSREKKESFPLTVTSAQKNPTAFYLCASSMRDTQYFGPGTRLTVL.